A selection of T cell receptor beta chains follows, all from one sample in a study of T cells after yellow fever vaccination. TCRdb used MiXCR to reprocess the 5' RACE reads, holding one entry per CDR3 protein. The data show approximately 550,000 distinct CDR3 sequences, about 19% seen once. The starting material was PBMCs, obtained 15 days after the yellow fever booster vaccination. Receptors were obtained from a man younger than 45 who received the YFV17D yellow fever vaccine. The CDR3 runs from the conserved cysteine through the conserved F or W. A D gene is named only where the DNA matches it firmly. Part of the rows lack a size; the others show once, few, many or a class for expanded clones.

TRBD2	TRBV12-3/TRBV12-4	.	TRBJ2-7	CASSLALAGAGSYEQYF	TGTGCCAGCAGTTTAGCGCTAGCGGGAGCGGGCTCCTACGAGCAGTACTTC
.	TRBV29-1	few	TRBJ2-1	CSVVDGYNEQFF	TGCAGCGTTGTTGACGGATACAATGAGCAGTTCTTC
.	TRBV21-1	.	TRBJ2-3	CASSKVIGGRGTDTQYF	TGTGCCAGCAGCAAAGTGATAGGGGGCAGGGGCACAGATACGCAGTATTTT
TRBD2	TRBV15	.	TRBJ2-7	CATSREGLAGAGEQYF	TGTGCCACCAGCAGAGAGGGACTAGCGGGAGCGGGCGAGCAGTACTTC
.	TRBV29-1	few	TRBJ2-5	CSVEGSGTRDVETQYF	TGCAGCGTTGAAGGGTCTGGGACAAGGGACGTAGAGACCCAGTACTTC
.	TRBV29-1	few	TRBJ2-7	CSVDEGEYSYEQYF	TGCAGCGTTGATGAGGGAGAGTACTCCTACGAGCAGTACTTC
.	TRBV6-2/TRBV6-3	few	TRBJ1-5	CASSYQWNYNQPQHF	TGTGCCAGCAGTTACCAGTGGAACTACAATCAGCCCCAGCATTTT
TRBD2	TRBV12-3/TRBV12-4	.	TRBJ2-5	CASSSGLAGGPETQYF	TGTGCCAGCAGTTCCGGACTAGCGGGAGGGCCGGAGACCCAGTACTTC
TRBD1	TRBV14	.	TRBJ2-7	CASSFDRVSEQYF	TGTGCCAGCAGCTTTGACAGGGTATCCGAGCAGTACTTC
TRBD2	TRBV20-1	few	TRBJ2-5	CSAFGSSGRAAETQYF	TGCAGCGCCTTCGGCTCTAGCGGGAGGGCCGCGGAGACCCAGTACTTC
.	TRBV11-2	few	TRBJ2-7	CASSFSGFYEQYF	TGTGCCAGCAGCTTTTCGGGGTTCTACGAGCAGTACTTC
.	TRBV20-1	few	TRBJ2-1	CSADSRGTYNEQFF	TGCAGTGCCGATTCCCGGGGAACCTACAATGAGCAGTTCTTC
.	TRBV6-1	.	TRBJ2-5	CASTTNRDIETQYF	TGTGCCAGCACCACCAACAGGGATATAGAGACCCAGTACTTC
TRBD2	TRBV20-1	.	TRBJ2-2	CSARDSGRDTGELFF	TGCAGTGCTAGAGATAGCGGGAGGGACACCGGGGAGCTGTTTTTT
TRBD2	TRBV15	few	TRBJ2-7	CATSSSGRLVEQYF	TGTGCCACCAGCTCTAGCGGGAGACTCGTCGAGCAGTACTTC
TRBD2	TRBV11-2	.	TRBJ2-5	CASSPGTSGRRLRETQYF	TGTGCCAGCAGCCCCGGGACTAGCGGGAGGAGGCTGCGGGAGACCCAGTACTTC
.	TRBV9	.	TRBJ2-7	CASSEGARAEQYF	TGTGCCAGCAGCGAGGGAGCCCGGGCCGAGCAGTACTTC
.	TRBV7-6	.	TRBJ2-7	CASSPTRASYEQYF	TGTGCCAGCAGCCCTACTAGGGCGAGCTACGAGCAGTACTTC
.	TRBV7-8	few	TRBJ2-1	CASSLRVRGANEQFF	TGTGCCAGCAGCTTAAGGGTTCGGGGGGCCAATGAGCAGTTCTTC
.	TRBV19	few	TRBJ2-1	CASSRAGYNEQFF	TGTGCCAGTAGTCGGGCGGGGTACAATGAGCAGTTCTTC
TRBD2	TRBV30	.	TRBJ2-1	CAGGTSGRNEQFF	TGTGCCGGGGGGACTAGCGGGAGGAATGAGCAGTTCTTC
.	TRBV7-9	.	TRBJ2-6	CASKTAGANVLTF	TGTGCCAGCAAAACGGCTGGGGCCAACGTCCTGACTTTC
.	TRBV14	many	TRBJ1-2	CASSRGRGGYGYTF	TGTGCCAGCAGCCGGGGGCGGGGAGGCTATGGCTACACCTTC
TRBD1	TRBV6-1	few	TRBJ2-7	CASSTDRVGPFGEQYF	TGTGCCAGCAGTACAGACAGGGTGGGTCCGTTTGGCGAGCAGTACTTC
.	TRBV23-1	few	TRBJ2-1	CASSQPGAGTSVNEQFF	TGCGCCAGCAGTCAACCCGGGGCGGGGACCTCAGTCAATGAGCAGTTCTTC
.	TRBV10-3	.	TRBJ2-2	CAISEGADTGELFF	TGTGCCATCAGTGAAGGGGCGGACACCGGGGAGCTGTTTTTT
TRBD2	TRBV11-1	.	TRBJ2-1	CASSLATSGRADEQFF	TGTGCCAGCAGCTTAGCTACTAGCGGGAGGGCCGATGAGCAGTTCTTC
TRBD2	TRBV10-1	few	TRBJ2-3	CASSLGLGADTQYF	TGCGCCAGCTCCTTGGGACTAGGAGCAGATACGCAGTATTTT
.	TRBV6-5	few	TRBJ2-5	CASSWGKETQYF	TGTGCCAGCAGCTGGGGGAAAGAGACCCAGTACTTC
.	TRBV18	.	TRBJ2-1	CASSPPGRAYNEQFF	TGTGCCAGCTCACCACCGGGGCGGGCCTACAATGAGCAGTTCTTC
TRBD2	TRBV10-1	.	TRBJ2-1	CASSDLRLAGITSHNEQFF	TGCGCCAGCAGTGATCTACGACTAGCGGGGATCACCTCCCACAATGAGCAGTTCTTC
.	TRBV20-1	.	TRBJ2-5	CSAPRTKGETQYF	TGCAGTGCTCCTAGGACGAAGGGGGAGACCCAGTACTTC
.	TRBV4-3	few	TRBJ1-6	CASSQDYRVDSPLHF	TGCGCCAGCAGCCAAGATTACAGGGTTGATTCACCCCTCCACTTT
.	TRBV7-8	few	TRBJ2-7	CASSFSLGGPGEQYF	TGTGCCAGCAGCTTCAGTTTGGGGGGCCCAGGCGAGCAGTACTTC
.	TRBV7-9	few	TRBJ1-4	CASSPPGWDEKLFF	TGTGCCAGCAGCCCCCCAGGGTGGGATGAAAAACTGTTTTTT
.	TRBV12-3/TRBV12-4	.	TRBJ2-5	CASSGDGTQETQYF	TGTGCCAGCAGTGGAGACGGGACCCAAGAGACCCAGTACTTC
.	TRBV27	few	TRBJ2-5	CASSSRQTQYF	TGTGCCAGCAGTTCCCGGCAGACCCAGTACTTC
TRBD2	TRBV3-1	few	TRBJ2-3	CASSQFGTRGDTQYF	TGTGCCAGCAGCCAGTTCGGGACTAGAGGGGATACGCAGTATTTT
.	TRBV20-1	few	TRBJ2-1	CSARDSGTSYNEQFF	TGCAGTGCTAGAGACAGCGGAACCTCCTACAATGAGCAGTTCTTC
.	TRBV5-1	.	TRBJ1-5	CASSPGPATQQPQHF	TGCGCCAGCAGCCCCGGACCCGCAACGCAACAGCCCCAGCATTTT
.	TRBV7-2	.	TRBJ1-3	CASSYGQPGSGNTIYF	TGTGCCAGCAGCTACGGACAGCCCGGCTCTGGAAACACCATATATTTT
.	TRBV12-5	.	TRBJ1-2	CASGPDGQGGYTF	TGTGCTAGTGGCCCCGACGGGCAGGGTGGCTACACCTTC
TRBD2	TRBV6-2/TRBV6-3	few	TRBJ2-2	CASNYGGTGELFF	TGTGCCAGCAACTACGGGGGGACCGGGGAGCTGTTTTTT
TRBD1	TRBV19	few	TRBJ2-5	CASTITGTGTGQTQYF	TGTGCCAGTACCATAACAGGGACAGGAACCGGACAGACCCAGTACTTC
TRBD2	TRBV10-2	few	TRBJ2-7	CASRMASGRNGEQYF	TGCGCCAGCAGGATGGCTAGCGGGAGAAACGGCGAGCAGTACTTC
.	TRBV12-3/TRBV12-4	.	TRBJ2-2	CASSSDGLGELFF	TGTGCCAGCAGTTCGGACGGGCTGGGGGAGCTGTTTTTT
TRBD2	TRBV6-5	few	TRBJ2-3	CASSYSSGSVDTQYF	TGTGCCAGCAGTTACTCTAGCGGGAGTGTAGATACGCAGTATTTT
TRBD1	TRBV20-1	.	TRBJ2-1	CSARVSQGADNEQFF	TGCAGTGCAAGGGTCTCTCAGGGGGCCGACAATGAGCAGTTCTTC
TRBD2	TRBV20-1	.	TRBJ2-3	CSAKLAGSTDTQYF	TGCAGTGCTAAGCTAGCGGGGAGCACAGATACGCAGTATTTT
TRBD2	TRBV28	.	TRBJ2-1	CASLVTSGASGSYNEQFF	TGTGCCAGCCTGGTGACTAGCGGGGCCAGTGGGTCCTACAATGAGCAGTTCTTC
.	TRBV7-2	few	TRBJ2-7	CASSFRLTRDEQYF	TGTGCCAGCAGCTTCCGACTTACTAGAGACGAGCAGTACTTC
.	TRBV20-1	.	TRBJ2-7	CSASQGSYEQYF	TGCAGTGCCTCTCAGGGTTCCTACGAGCAGTACTTC
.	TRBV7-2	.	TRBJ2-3	CASSPGEVAAQYF	TGTGCCAGCAGCCCTGGGGAGGTAGCGGCGCAGTATTTT
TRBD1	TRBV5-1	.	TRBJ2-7	CASTETGGEQYF	TGCGCCAGCACCGAGACAGGGGGCGAGCAGTACTTC
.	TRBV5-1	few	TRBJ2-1	CASSLTGPSYNEQFF	TGCGCCAGCAGCTTGACAGGCCCCTCCTACAATGAGCAGTTCTTC
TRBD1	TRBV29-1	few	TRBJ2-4	CSVLQGARENIQYF	TGCAGCGTCTTACAGGGGGCACGGGAGAACATTCAGTACTTC
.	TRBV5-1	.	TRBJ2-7	CASSQGGGTYEQYF	TGCGCCAGCAGCCAAGGAGGGGGAACCTACGAGCAGTACTTC
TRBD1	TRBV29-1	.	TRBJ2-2	CSALRSIYRQGEFEGELFF	TGCAGCGCCCTCCGATCTATTTACCGACAGGGGGAATTTGAGGGGGAGCTGTTTTTT